The 17 T cell receptor beta chains presented below share a single source sample, sequenced in a study of T cells in Graves' hyperthyroidism and ophthalmopathy. Amplification targeted TCR beta CDR3 regions from RNA transcripts. The HTBI set primed first-round TCR CDR3 RT-PCR. TCRdb reprocessed the multiplex PCR reads with MiXCR, giving one entry per CDR3 protein. The repertoire consists of about 520,000 distinct CDR3 sequences, with about 24% occurring once and the leading ten covering about 11%. Sequences were obtained from blood. The receptors here all came from a woman in her twenties or thirties with Graves' ophthalmopathy.

Of note for this clonotype: The germline gene is not matched at one end of the junction; a read error may be the cause. The V call is TRBV2, the J call TRBJ2-1, with a weak D call TRBD2 (6 bases). The CDR3 is 16 residues long. CDR1 is SNHLY and CDR2 is FYNNEI in the germline V gene. For the CDR3, the DNA is TGTGCCAGCAGTGAAGCGCTGTCTAGCGCGGACGATGAGAAGTTCTTC. Protein: CASSEALSSADDEKFF.

This clonotype has ten or more counts. The genes are TRBV19 and TRBJ2-7; tentative D call: TRBD1 (5 bases). V was shortened by 8 bases and J by 0 bases, with 11 bases between the two germline ends. The CDR3 is 13 residues long. From germline, CDR1 is LNHDA and CDR2 SQIVND (reference sequence). In DNA, the CDR3 is TGTGCCAGTTCTGGGGCCTACTCCTACGAGCAGTACTTC. This codes for CASSGAYSYEQYF.

This clonotype has at least ten counts. The chain couples TRBV6-2 or TRBV6-3 to TRBJ1-2; D is uncertain. Trimming cost V 2 bases and J 3 bases, with 7 bases left between them. The CDR3 is 13 residues long. Germline values: CDR1 MNHEY, CDR2 SVGEGT. CDR3 DNA sequence: TGTGCCAGCAGTTACCCATCTCACTATGGCTACACCTTC. Protein: CASSYPSHYGYTF.

V and J are TRBV12-3 or TRBV12-4 and TRBJ2-7; D not certain. Trimming pared 2 bases from V and 2 bases from J, leaving 10 bases between. This CDR3 contains 14 residues. The CDR3 spells CASSLNPLAYEQYF. The CDR3, as DNA: TGTGCCAGCAGTTTAAACCCCCTAGCCTACGAGCAGTACTTC.

This chain links TRBV4-2 with TRBJ1-5, with 7 positions matching TRBD1. Germline loops: CDR1 LGHNA, CDR2 YNFKEQ. Germline trimming cut 4 bases from V and 5 bases from J; bases unmatched to any gene: 14. The CDR3 consists of 17 residues. The CDR3 region is CASSRGTAQEDYQPQHF. For the CDR3, the DNA is TGTGCCAGCAGCCGGGGGACAGCCCAAGAGGATTATCAGCCCCAGCATTTT.

DNA of the CDR3: TGTGCCAGCAGTTCCTCCCTCGCTGCAGGGGGCCCCTATGGCTACACCTTC. Amino acids: CASSSSLAAGGPYGYTF. The V and J genes are TRBV12-3 or TRBV12-4 and TRBJ1-2; 8 bases are a match to TRBD1. The CDR3 has 17 residues. V was pared by 4 bases and J by 4 bases, with 14 bases of the junction left unmatched.

The sample holds a few counts of this clonotype. This CDR3 reads CASTPRGTFGYTF. CDR3 sequence (DNA): TGTGCCAGCACCCCCCGGGGGACGTTTGGCTACACCTTC. The genes are TRBV12-3 or TRBV12-4 and TRBJ1-2; tentative D call: TRBD1 (5 bases). V lost 7 bases and J 7 bases, leaving 16 bases between the germline ends. CDR3 length: 13 residues.

At least ten counts were recorded for this clonotype. V usage is TRBV4-3 and J usage is TRBJ2-2; 10 bases are shared with TRBD1. This CDR3 is 20 amino acids long. The junction had 15 bases not matched to a gene; V was cut back by 3 bases and J by 2 bases. Looked up from germline, CDR1 is LGHNA and CDR2 is YSLEER. The CDR3 DNA follows: TGCGCCAGCAGCCAGCCCAGGATGAACGACAGGGGGCTTAACACCGGGGAGCTGTTTTTT. This translates into CASSQPRMNDRGLNTGELFF.

This clonotype appeared a few times. In DNA, the CDR3 is TGCGCCAGCAGCTTGGCTGGGACGGTGTTTACTGAAGCTTTCTTT. This sequence encodes CASSLAGTVFTEAFF. The V and J genes are TRBV5-1 and TRBJ1-1; TRBD1 is a possible D gene (5 bases). The CDR3 contains 15 residues. The germline CDR1 and CDR2 sequences are SGHRS and YFSETQ. V lost 0 bases and J 5 bases, leaving 14 bases between the germline ends.

The rearrangement uses TRBV19 and TRBJ1-2; no clear D. Trimming removed 6 bases at V and 1 base at J, with 9 bases between. The CDR3 has 13 residues. Germline V gives CDR1 LNHDA, CDR2 SQIVND (reference sequence). The CDR3 sequence: CASSGQDNYGYTF. DNA of the CDR3: TGTGCCAGTAGCGGGCAGGATAACTATGGCTACACCTTC.

This clonotype was observed at least ten times. Sequence at one end of the junction differs from germline and may be a read error. V and J are TRBV13 and TRBJ1-2; TRBD1 matches 11 bases. This CDR3 comprises 17 residues. The germline V gene encodes CDR1 PRHDT and CDR2 FYEKMQ (reference sequence). The CDR3, as DNA: TGTGCCAACAGCGAAGGGACAGGGGGGGACTTTCTTTATGGCTACACCTTC. Its protein product is CANSEGTGGDFLYGYTF.

There are many counts of this clonotype. V usage is TRBV29-1 and J usage is TRBJ2-7; D call uncertain. The V and J ends lost 5 bases and 0 bases respectively, with 11 bases between them. CDR1 SQVTM and CDR2 ANQGSEA come from the germline V gene. CDR3 length equals 13 residues. Written as DNA, the CDR3 is TGCAGCGTTTCAAGGCAGAGCTCCTACGAGCAGTACTTC. Its protein product is CSVSRQSSYEQYF.

This clonotype was counted at least ten times. CDR3 sequence (DNA): TGTGCCAGCAGCTTCGCGACGAACACTGAAGCTTTCTTT. This translates into CASSFATNTEAFF. The chain is built from TRBV7-2 and TRBJ1-1, with unresolved D. Deletions cut 3 bases from V and 1 base from J, with 6 bases between. The germline gives CDR1 SGHTA, CDR2 FQGNSA. CDR3 length: 13 amino acids. Supplemented by reference TRBV7-2 and TRBJ1-1, the full variable domain reads GAGVSQSPSNKVTEKGKDVELRCDPISGHTALYWYRQSLGQGLEFLIYFQGNSAPDKSGLPSDRFSAERTGGSVSTLTIQRTQQEDSAVYLCASSFATNTEAFFGQGTRLTVV.

In this sample, this clonotype turned up many times. This chain links TRBV20-1 with TRBJ2-4; D gene unclear. Per the germline V gene, CDR1 is DFQATT and CDR2 is SNEGSKA (reference sequence). This CDR3 has 16 amino acids. Trimming left V 2 bases short and J 0 bases short, with 14 bases between. In DNA form, the CDR3 reads TGCAGTGCTAGAATATCAGGAGTACTAGCCAAAAACATTCAGTACTTC. Translated, it gives CSARISGVLAKNIQYF.

The table lists this clonotype with a count of one. V and J are TRBV24-1 and TRBJ1-6, with a weak D call TRBD1 (5 bases). Germline loops: CDR1 KGHDR, CDR2 SFDVKD. The CDR3 has 14 amino acids. V was trimmed by 9 bases and J by 7 bases, leaving 15 bases between them. The CDR3 bases are TGTGCCACCGCTGGAGGGGAAGAGAATTCACCCCTCCACTTT. It codes for CATAGGEENSPLHF.

The chain carries TRBV12-3 or TRBV12-4 and TRBJ1-2, with D possibly being TRBD1 (5 bases). The CDR3 totals 17 residues. V dropped 3 bases and J dropped 5 bases, with 22 bases sitting between them. CDR3 sequence reads: CASSLGTRGSAWYGYTF. As DNA, the CDR3 is TGTGCCAGCAGTTTGGGGACCCGGGGGAGTGCTTGGTATGGCTACACCTTC.

The rearrangement joins TRBV7-2 to TRBJ2-5; D call uncertain. The CDR3 has 12 amino acids. V gave up 4 bases and J gave up 7 bases, with 10 bases separating them. CDR1 SGHTA and CDR2 FQGNSA come from the germline V gene. The CDR3 region has the DNA TGTGCCAGCAGCTCCTCCGCAGGGACCCAGTACTTC. Its protein is CASSSSAGTQYF.